This entry lists 3 T cell receptor beta chains sequenced from one sample in a study of long-term antiretroviral therapy in people with HIV. This was the immunoSEQ v3.0 assay at survey level. The method was immunoSEQ multiplex PCR; TCRdb's version includes in-frame clones alone and lacks a portion of them. The data show more than 25,000 clones, with roughly 80% seen just once and approximately 9% held by the top ten. Sample: unsorted PBMCs, taken 3 years after starting antiretroviral therapy. The receptors come from a man between 40 and 49 years old with HIV.

This clone was found once. The V and J genes are TRBV19 and TRBJ1-1; perhaps TRBD1 as D (5 bases). Germline V CDR1 and CDR2: LNHDA, SQIVND (reference sequence). V lost 0 bases, J lost 10 bases, and 12 bases lay in between. This CDR3 spans 13 amino acids. The CDR3 DNA follows: TGTGCCAGTAGTATAGATCTCGTCAGGGTAGCTTTCTTT. The encoded protein is CASSIDLVRVAFF.

The chain joins TRBV5-1 to TRBJ2-3; 7 bases are a match to TRBD2. CDR1 SGHRS and CDR2 YFSETQ come from the germline V gene. V lost 0 bases, J lost 6 bases, and 7 bases stayed unmatched. The CDR3 length is 15 residues. The CDR3 DNA reads as TGCGCCAGCAGCTTGGTCAGCGGGGCAGGCGATACGCAGTATTTT. Its translation is CASSLVSGAGDTQYF.

The chain employs TRBV11-2 and TRBJ1-2, with 7 nucleotides matching TRBD1. The trim removed 5 bases at V and 6 bases at J, leaving 9 bases unmatched. This CDR3 comprises 14 residues. Germline V gene lookup returns CDR1 SGHAT and CDR2 FQNNGV. CDR3 sequence (DNA): TGTGCCAGCAGCACGGACAGGCCTGGGGATGGCTACACCTTC. Translating it yields CASSTDRPGDGYTF. Supplemented by reference TRBV11-2 and TRBJ1-2, the full variable domain reads EAGVAQSPRYKIIEKRQSVAFWCNPISGHATLYWYQQILGQGPKLLIQFQNNGVVDDSQLPKDRFSAERLKGVDSTLKIQPAKLEDSAVYLCASSTDRPGDGYTFGSGTRLTVV.